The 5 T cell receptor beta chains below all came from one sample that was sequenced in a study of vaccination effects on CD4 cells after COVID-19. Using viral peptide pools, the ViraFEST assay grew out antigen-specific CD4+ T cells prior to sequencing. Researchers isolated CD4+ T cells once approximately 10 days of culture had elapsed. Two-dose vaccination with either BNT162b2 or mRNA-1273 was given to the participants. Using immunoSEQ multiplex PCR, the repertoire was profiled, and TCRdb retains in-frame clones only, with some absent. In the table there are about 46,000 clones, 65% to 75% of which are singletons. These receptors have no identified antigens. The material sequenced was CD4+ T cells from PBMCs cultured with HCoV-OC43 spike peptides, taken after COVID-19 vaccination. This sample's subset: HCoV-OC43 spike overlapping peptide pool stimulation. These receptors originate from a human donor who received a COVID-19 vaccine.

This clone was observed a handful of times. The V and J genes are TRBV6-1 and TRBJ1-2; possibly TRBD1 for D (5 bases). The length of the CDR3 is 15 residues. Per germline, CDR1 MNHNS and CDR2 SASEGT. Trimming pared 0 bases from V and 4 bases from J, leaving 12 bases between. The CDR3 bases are TGTGCCAGCAGTGAAGCGACAGTCCCTCTCTATGGCTACACCTTC. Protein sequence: CASSEATVPLYGYTF.

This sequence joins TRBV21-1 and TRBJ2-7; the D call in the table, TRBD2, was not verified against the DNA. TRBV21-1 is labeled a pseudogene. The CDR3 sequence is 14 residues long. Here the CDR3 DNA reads TGTGCCAGCAGCAAATTTGCGGGAGTCCGTGAGCAGTACTTC. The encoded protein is CASSKFAGVREQYF.

CDR3 in DNA: TGTGCCAGCTCACCCTCGATCACAGATACGCAGTATTTT. Translating gives CASSPSITDTQYF. The chain recombines TRBV18 with TRBJ2-3, with D uncertain. CDR1 and CDR2 (germline): KGHSH, LQKENI. The germline V and J ends were trimmed by 3 bases and 2 bases, with 6 bases remaining between them. This CDR3 contains 13 residues.

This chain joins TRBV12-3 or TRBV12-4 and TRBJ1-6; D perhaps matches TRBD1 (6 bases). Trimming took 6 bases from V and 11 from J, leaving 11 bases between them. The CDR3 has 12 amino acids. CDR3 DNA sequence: TGTGCCAGCAGGATACAGGGAGCACCCCTCCACTTT. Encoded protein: CASRIQGAPLHF.

The CDR3 DNA is TGTGCCAGCAGCTTGGCGGGACAGGGATTCTATGGCTACACCTTC. This codes for CASSLAGQGFYGYTF. The rearrangement links TRBV5-4 to TRBJ1-2, with 9 bases lining up with TRBD1. This CDR3 contains 15 residues. After removal of 0 bases from V and 4 bases from J, the junction contained 4 bases not matched to a gene. From germline, CDR1 is SGHNT and CDR2 YYREEE (reference sequence).